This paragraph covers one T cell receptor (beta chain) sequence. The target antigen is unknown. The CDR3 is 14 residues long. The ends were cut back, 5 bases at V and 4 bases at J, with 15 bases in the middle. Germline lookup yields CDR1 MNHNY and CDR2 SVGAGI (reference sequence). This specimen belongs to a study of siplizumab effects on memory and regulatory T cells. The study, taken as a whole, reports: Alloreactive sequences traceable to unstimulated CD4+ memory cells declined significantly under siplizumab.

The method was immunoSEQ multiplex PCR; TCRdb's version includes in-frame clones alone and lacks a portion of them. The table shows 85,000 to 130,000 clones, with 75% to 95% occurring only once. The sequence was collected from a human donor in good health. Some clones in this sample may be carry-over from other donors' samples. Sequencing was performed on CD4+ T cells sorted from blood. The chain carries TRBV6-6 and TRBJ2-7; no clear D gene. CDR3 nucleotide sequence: TGTGCCAGCAGTGTACAAGGTACGGGTTACGAGCAGTACTTC. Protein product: CASSVQGTGYEQYF.